Below, 12 T cell receptor beta chains from the same sample are listed, as sequenced in a study of blood T cells in healthy people across ages. It was with a sample-barcoded 5' primer and a J-beta primer mix that a second PCR of roughly 6 to 12 cycles was run. TCRdb ran MiXCR on the 5' RACE reads and lists one entry per CDR3 protein. The sample records some 1.4 million distinct CDR3 sequences, 42% being singletons. The specimen sequenced was blood. The receptors stem from a woman aged 18-30 years in good health.

This chain uses TRBV29-1 with TRBJ2-7, with 7 bases matching TRBD1. The V gene's germline CDR1 is SQVTM and CDR2 ANQGSEA. V shed 2 bases and J 7 bases; nucleotides not matched to a gene: 14. This CDR3 is built from 15 residues. The CDR3 bases are TGCAGCGTTGAAACAACGGGACAGCCTTACAATGAGCAGTACTTC. This codes for CSVETTGQPYNEQYF.

The rearrangement links TRBV6-5 to TRBJ2-4; D is perhaps TRBD2 (7 bases). The J call is doubtful: the DNA matches TRBJ2-7 better. CDR1 is MNHEY, CDR2 SVGAGI, per germline. The CDR3 is 13 residues long. The CDR3 sequence is CASRVGGHHEQYF. In DNA form, the CDR3 reads TGTGCCAGCAGAGTGGGGGGGCACCACGAGCAGTACTTC.

CDR3 loop: CASSWTGDTQYF. The DNA of the CDR3 is TGTGCCAGCAGCTGGACCGGCGATACGCAGTATTTT. The chain is built from TRBV6-2 or TRBV6-3 and TRBJ2-3; no reliable D call. Deletions cut 6 bases from V and 6 bases from J, with 10 bases between. The germline CDR1 and CDR2 sequences are MNHEY and SVGEGT. CDR3 length: 12 residues.

CDR3 protein: CASSFLGQSSSYEQYF. The CDR3 DNA sequence: TGTGCCAGCAGCTTCCTCGGACAGTCGAGCTCCTACGAGCAGTACTTC. The chain uses TRBV11-2 and TRBJ2-7; D might be TRBD1 (6 bases). V was clipped by 3 bases and J by 0 bases, with 15 bases between them. The V gene's germline CDR1 is SGHAT and CDR2 FQNNGV. The CDR3 has 16 amino acids. Supplemented by reference TRBV11-2 and TRBJ2-7, the full variable domain reads EAGVAQSPRYKIIEKRQSVAFWCNPISGHATLYWYQQILGQGPKLLIQFQNNGVVDDSQLPKDRFSAERLKGVDSTLKIQPAKLEDSAVYLCASSFLGQSSSYEQYFGPGTRLTVT.

This clonotype was found a few times. The chain joins TRBV24-1 to TRBJ2-3, with 10 bases fitting TRBD2. Trimming removed 3 bases from V and 3 bases from J; junction bases left unmatched: 5. Germline lookup yields CDR1 KGHDR and CDR2 SFDVKD. The CDR3 has 16 residues. This CDR3 is CATSDLSGLATDTQYF. CDR3 bases: TGTGCCACCAGTGATCTATCGGGACTAGCGACAGATACGCAGTATTTT.

The rearrangement uses TRBV4-1 and TRBJ2-2; 7 nucleotides match TRBD1. The germline V gene encodes CDR1 MGHRA and CDR2 YSYEKL. The ends lost 3 bases at V and 3 bases at J; junction bases unmatched: 7. The CDR3 extends over 16 amino acids. CDR3 bases: TGCGCCAGCAGCCACTTGACAGGGACGGACACCGGGGAGCTGTTTTTT. Translation: CASSHLTGTDTGELFF.

This clonotype turned up a few times. V gene TRBV20-1 combines with J gene TRBJ2-5; D may correspond to TRBD1 or TRBD2 (5 bases each). The CDR3 is made up of 13 amino acids. Germline V gene data show CDR1 as DFQATT and CDR2 as SNEGSKA (reference sequence). Trimming shortened V by 6 bases and J by 2 bases, and 13 bases separated the two germline ends. Here the CDR3 reads CSASGTLQETQYF. DNA for the CDR3: TGCAGTGCCTCCGGGACCCTGCAAGAGACCCAGTACTTC.

J is TRBJ2-5 and V is TRBV4-2, with TRBD2 matching over 11 bases. Per the germline V gene, CDR1 is LGHNA and CDR2 is YNFKEQ. The CDR3 has 17 amino acids. The V gene end was trimmed by 0 bases and the J gene end by 2 bases; junction bases not matched to a gene: 5. The CDR3 spells CASSQDISGGGQETQYF. CDR3 sequence (DNA): TGTGCCAGCAGCCAAGATATTAGCGGGGGGGGGCAAGAGACCCAGTACTTC.

As DNA, the CDR3 is TGTGCCAGCATTGGGCACCCGGGACAGGGGGGGGAGCAGTACTTC. Translated: CASIGHPGQGGEQYF. The chain has TRBV2 and TRBJ2-7; 11 nucleotides align to TRBD1. Per germline, CDR1 SNHLY and CDR2 FYNNEI. This CDR3 contains 15 residues. V trimming: 7 bases; J trimming: 7 bases; junction bases outside the gene matches: 12.

This clonotype was detected only a few times. The genes are TRBV3-1 and TRBJ2-3; no clear D. Germline V CDR1 and CDR2: LGHDT, YNNKEL (reference sequence). The CDR3 sequence is 15 residues long. V lost 2 bases to trimming and J lost 2 bases, with 11 bases between them. CDR3 residues: CASSQPERLTDTQYF. The CDR3 nucleotides are TGTGCCAGCAGCCAACCTGAGAGGCTCACAGATACGCAGTATTTT.

The chain recombines TRBV7-2 with TRBJ1-2; 10 positions match TRBD1. The length of the CDR3 is 16 residues. J was trimmed by 4 bases and V by 0 bases; bases with no gene match: 5. Germline-derived CDR1 and CDR2 are SGHTA and FQGNSA. The CDR3 reads CASSLAGGQGLYGYTF. For the CDR3, the DNA is TGTGCCAGCAGCTTAGCGGGGGGACAGGGGCTCTATGGCTACACCTTC. Based on the CDR3 plus reference TRBV7-2 and TRBJ1-2, the full variable domain is GAGVSQSPSNKVTEKGKDVELRCDPISGHTALYWYRQSLGQGLEFLIYFQGNSAPDKSGLPSDRFSAERTGGSVSTLTIQRTQQEDSAVYLCASSLAGGQGLYGYTFGSGTRLTVV.

The chain recombines TRBV6-1 with TRBJ2-3; D remains unclear. The CDR3 has 15 residues. CDR1 MNHNS and CDR2 SASEGT come from the germline V gene. Trimming shortened V by 2 bases and J by 4 bases, and 13 bases separated the two germline ends. CDR3 sequence reads: CASSEMHGFADTQYF. CDR3 sequence (DNA): TGTGCCAGCAGTGAAATGCATGGTTTCGCAGATACGCAGTATTTT.